These 9 T cell receptor beta chains share one sample of origin, sequenced in a study of blood T cell repertoires in COVID-19. Assay used: immunoSEQ multiplex PCR; TCRdb lists only in-frame clones, some missing. The sample has 120,000 to 150,000 clones, roughly 80% seen once. The specimen sequenced was peripheral blood. Receptors were obtained from a human donor in a cohort sampled during active COVID-19.

The chain employs TRBV7-2 and TRBJ2-5; tentative D call: TRBD2 (5 bases). This CDR3 is 15 amino acids long. Germline loops: CDR1 SGHTA, CDR2 FQGNSA. Trimming shortened V by 5 bases and J by 2 bases, and 15 bases separated the two germline ends. The CDR3 nucleotides read TGTGCCAGCAGCATGAGCGGAGGACTTCAAGAGACCCAGTACTTC. Residues: CASSMSGGLQETQYF.

This clone was observed a few times. This rearrangement joins TRBV7-9 to TRBJ1-1; 10 bases are a match to TRBD1. The CDR3 runs to 16 residues. V dropped 5 bases and J dropped 4; count of bases not matched to a gene: 10. CDR1 and CDR2 (germline): SEHNR, FQNEAQ (reference sequence). The CDR3 here is CASSPHRGTGVTEAFF. The DNA of the CDR3 is TGTGCCAGCAGCCCCCACCGCGGGACAGGGGTCACTGAAGCTTTCTTT.

Here the CDR3 DNA reads TGTGCCAGCAGCCGACAGGGGGCGGTTGAGCAGTTCTTC. It is translated as CASSRQGAVEQFF. The chain employs TRBV7-9 and TRBJ2-1; TRBD1 agrees at 10 bases. Germline V gives CDR1 SEHNR, CDR2 FQNEAQ (reference sequence). The CDR3 has 13 amino acids. V was pared by 5 bases and J by 9 bases, with 4 bases of the junction left unmatched.

This chain connects TRBV7-9 to TRBJ2-7; TRBD2 aligns across 8 bases. The germline V gene has CDR1 SEHNR and CDR2 FQNEAQ (reference sequence). The CDR3 contains 15 residues. Trimming removed 8 bases from V and 0 bases from J; junction bases left unmatched: 9. The CDR3 DNA is TGTGCCAGCGCATTAGCGGGGTCCGTCTCCTACGAGCAGTACTTC. Translating it yields CASALAGSVSYEQYF.

DNA for the CDR3: TGTGCCACCGCGCAAGCGACGCAAGAGACCCAGTACTTC. Its translation is CATAQATQETQYF. V is TRBV19 and J is TRBJ2-5; D unresolved. The CDR3 has 13 amino acids. Germline CDR1 and CDR2: LNHDA and SQIVND (reference sequence). The V end lost 10 bases, the J end lost 2 bases, and 14 bases lay between the germline ends.

The rearrangement uses TRBV6-6 and TRBJ2-5, with D unclear. The ends were cut back, 4 bases at V and 0 bases at J, with 12 bases in the middle. Germline assignment: CDR1 MNHNY and CDR2 SVGAGI (reference sequence). The CDR3 has 15 amino acids. The CDR3 sequence is CASSFRDGYQETQYF. CDR3 nucleotide sequence: TGTGCCAGCAGTTTCAGAGACGGGTACCAAGAGACCCAGTACTTC.

V gene TRBV5-6 combines with J gene TRBJ1-1; D gene uncertain. Germline V gives CDR1 SGHDT, CDR2 YYEEEE. The CDR3 has 14 residues. Deletions cut 7 bases from V and 0 bases from J, with 13 bases between. Here the CDR3 DNA reads TGTGCCAGCCTCAAGCTTGTATTGAACACTGAAGCTTTCTTT. This codes for CASLKLVLNTEAFF.

The chain links TRBV4-1 to TRBJ1-5; tentative D call: TRBD1 (5 bases). The CDR3 is 16 amino acids. V lost 0 bases and J lost 7, with 16 bases in between. Germline values: CDR1 MGHRA, CDR2 YSYEKL. CDR3 in amino acids: CASSQDLARKGQPQHF. As DNA, the CDR3 is TGCGCCAGCAGCCAAGATCTAGCGAGGAAGGGGCAGCCCCAGCATTTT.

The rearrangement joins TRBV3-1 (or the pseudogene TRBV3-2) to TRBJ2-3; D uncertain. There are 14 residues in the CDR3. Germline V gives CDR1 LGHDT, CDR2 YNNKEL (reference sequence). V lost 0 bases to trimming and J lost 5 bases, with 9 bases between them. In nucleotides, the CDR3 is TGTGCCAGCAGCCAAGATTTTGCGATAGATACGCAGTATTTT. This encodes CASSQDFAIDTQYF.